The sequence of this T cell receptor (beta chain) was determined in a study of T cell repertoires in cytomegalovirus infection (dated by TCRdb to 2018 to 2020). Some background on the complete study: Donor HLA type was relevant to the analysis, because carriage of CMV infection together with the matching HLA type was indicated by public TCR beta signatures.

What the authors observed across the whole study: The ex vivo response was dominated by HLA-C-restricted CMV-specific TCR beta clonotypes, which also provided the single most frequent clonotype in two of eight donors. Cumulative frequency of public TCR beta family members discriminated carriers of CMV infection plus the relevant HLA type in this cohort and an independent roughly 320-donor cohort.

The CDR3 goes from the cysteine to the phenylalanine over 13 residues. Of the read, only the CDR3 DNA is kept; its 39 bases are in frame from base 1. Deletion took 5 bases off V and 0 bases off J, with a span of 7 bases between the germline ends. As encoded in the germline V gene, CDR1 is MNHNS while CDR2 is SASEGT. The listed sequencing device is Illumina HiSeq 1500. TCRdb reran the public reads through fastp at Q25 and MiXCR, keeping productive beta chains. Rows are unified per CDR3 protein, each entry keeping the most common DNA and genes. Counted in this sample were about 46,000 distinct CDR3 sequences; about 20% of them appeared once. The ten most abundant clones make up about 18% of the sample. This clonotype was observed many times. Its antigen target is currently unknown. No quality values exist for individual bases; no much larger clone is one base distant.

The chain joins TRBV6-1 to TRBJ1-1, with the D gene not clear enough to name. The receptor comes from a human donor in good health (CMV status not recorded). Some clones in this sample may be carry-over from other donors' samples. Sequenced: PBMCs, sequenced either directly or after in vitro stimulation (not recorded which). The CDR3 amino acid sequence is: CASSSLVNTEAFF. The DNA sequence is TGTGCCAGCAGTAGCCTGGTGAACACTGAAGCTTTCTTT.